The following is a T cell receptor beta chain sequence with its context. Its antigen specificity is not known. There are no base qualities to consult, and no much larger clone falls within one base. This entry comes from a study of fetal regulatory T cell absence and autoimmunity listed by TCRdb under 2017. In the study overall: Autoimmunity of the exocrine pancreas was seen in the IPEX patients even though clinical diabetes was absent.

The full study reports these points: Compared with cord blood, the pancreas TCR compartment showed significant oligoclonal enrichment, and some top clones were enriched more than 90-fold. The oligoclonal enrichment was interpreted as support for antigen-driven autoimmunity in the pancreas before birth in IPEX syndrome. TRB gene family usage was found to be broadly similar between cord blood and pancreas and to resemble published neonatal and adult repertoires.

On the immunoSEQ human TCRbeta survey platform, a two-step multiplex PCR amplified and barcoded the TCRbeta CDR3 regions. Libraries were sequenced on Illumina instruments, and IgH from the same samples was sequenced in parallel. As for the authors' bioinformatics: Raw reads were filtered against IMGT V, D, J definitions and binned by a nearest-neighbor algorithm to remove PCR and sequencing errors. A clone was defined as an identical nucleotide sequence, and differential abundance between tissues was tested with a Fisher exact test for each clone using a pFDR threshold of p<0.01. A minimum inclusion filter of 10 in either sample excluded clones with frequencies too low for statistical inference. The immunoSEQ Analyzer was used for pairwise clonal comparisons, and IMGT tools were used to assess gene family usage. TCRdb obtained this table from immuneACCESS and retained in-frame rearrangements with V and J assigned. These tables miss some clones; where compared with another copy, unresolved V genes account for less than half of the shortfall, and the remainder is unexplained. V and J calls and clone size are as listed in that table; D and trimming were resolved from the DNA. Recorded for this sample are approximately 94,000 clones; about three quarters of them occurred a single time. The top ten clonotypes cover 2% of the sample.

Genomic DNA from frozen pancreas tissue was processed for repertoire sequencing. The DNeasy Blood and Tissue Kit was used to extract about 2-3.3 ug of genomic DNA from either umbilical cord blood or frozen pancreas. From its cysteine to its phenylalanine, the CDR3 spans 14 amino acids. Just the 42-base CDR3 DNA is kept, in frame starting at base 1. The germline V gene sets CDR1 to SGHDT and CDR2 to YYEEEE. V loses 1 base of germline sequence and J loses 3 bases, and the interval between the two ends is 8 bases. Sequences were obtained from pancreas tissue. The source is a male donor with IPEX syndrome. The rearrangement combines TRBV5-6 with TRBJ1-5; no confident D gene assignment can be made. The CDR3 has the sequence CASSLRGTNQPQHF. In nucleotides, the sequence is TGTGCCAGCAGCTTGAGAGGAACCAATCAGCCCCAGCATTTT. Here the CDR3 is joined to the reference TRBV5-6 and TRBJ1-5 genes, and the full variable domain is: DAGVTQSPTHLIKTRGQQVTLRCSPKSGHDTVSWYQQALGQGPQFIFQYYEEEERQRGNFPDRFSGHQFPNYSSELNVNALLLGDSALYLCASSLRGTNQPQHFGDGTRLSIL.